The rows below give T cell receptor beta chains drawn from one sample of a study of blood T cell repertoires in COVID-19. The assay was immunoSEQ multiplex PCR, and TCRdb's table has in-frame clones only and misses some. Found here are 30,000 to 40,000 clones, about 80% of them singletons; the top ten hold less than 35%. The sequencing sample was made of peripheral blood. These receptor sequences come from a man aged 80 or over with acute or convalescent COVID-19. Each CDR3 is given with its conserved first and last residue. A D gene is named only where the DNA matches it firmly. Only part of the rows carry a size: once, few, many, or a class if the clone is expanded.

TRBJ2-2	.	.	TRBV5-1	CASSSRALGTGELFF	TGCGCCAGCAGCTCCAGGGCCTTGGGCACCGGGGAGCTGTTTTTT
TRBJ2-1	.	.	TRBV6-5	CASSPEIYNEQFF	TGTGCCAGCAGTCCCGAGATCTACAATGAGCAGTTCTTC
TRBJ1-4	.	.	TRBV19	CASSIGQPATNEKLFF	TGTGCCAGTAGTATTGGACAGCCAGCAACTAATGAAAAACTGTTTTTT
TRBJ1-1	.	.	TRBV5-1	CASSLGFLSTEAFF	TGCGCCAGCAGCTTGGGGTTCCTAAGCACTGAAGCTTTCTTT
TRBJ2-7	few	.	TRBV29-1	CSVESEGNEQYF	TGCAGCGTTGAAAGTGAGGGTAACGAGCAGTACTTC
TRBJ1-2	.	.	TRBV12-3/TRBV12-4	CASSRQLIDGYTF	TGTGCCAGCAGTCGACAGCTAATAGATGGCTACACCTTC
TRBJ1-4	.	TRBD1	TRBV2	CASRKDRGLANEKLFF	TGTGCCAGCAGAAAGGACAGGGGGCTGGCTAATGAAAAACTGTTTTTT
TRBJ1-1	.	.	TRBV27	CASSLRGNTEAFF	TGTGCCAGCAGTTTAAGAGGGAACACTGAAGCTTTCTTT
TRBJ1-5	.	TRBD1	TRBV6-2/TRBV6-3	CASSFNRGNQPQHF	TGTGCCAGCAGTTTCAACAGGGGAAATCAGCCCCAGCATTTT
TRBJ1-1	many	.	TRBV3-1/TRBV3-2	CASSLRGGGTEAFF	TGTGCCAGCAGCCTTCGGGGGGGAGGCACTGAAGCTTTCTTT
TRBJ2-2	.	TRBD2	TRBV14	CASSRYGVRSSGRTGELFF	TGTGCCAGCAGCCGATATGGAGTAAGGTCTAGCGGGAGGACCGGGGAGCTGTTTTTT
TRBJ2-1	.	TRBD2	TRBV15	CATSRDNGGRADEQFF	TGTGCCACCAGCAGAGATAACGGCGGGAGGGCCGATGAGCAGTTCTTC
TRBJ1-5	.	TRBD1	TRBV6-1	CASSDPGGDGQPQHF	TGTGCCAGCAGTGACCCAGGGGGCGATGGTCAGCCCCAGCATTTT
TRBJ1-6	.	.	TRBV7-9	CASSSGRGGSYNSPLHF	TGTGCCAGCAGCTCTGGGAGGGGGGGCTCCTATAATTCACCCCTCCACTTT
TRBJ2-7	few	TRBD1	TRBV6-5	CASNLRGTGLYEQYF	TGTGCCAGCAATCTTAGGGGGACAGGGCTTTACGAGCAGTACTTC
TRBJ2-3	.	TRBD1	TRBV23-1	CASSPWTGVRDTQYF	TGCGCCAGCAGTCCTTGGACAGGGGTTCGAGATACGCAGTATTTT
TRBJ2-7	.	TRBD1	TRBV30	CAWSPDRGAYEQYF	TGTGCCTGGAGTCCGGACAGGGGGGCCTACGAGCAGTACTTC
TRBJ1-6	.	.	TRBV28	CASSTPGHFNSPLHF	TGTGCCAGCAGTACTCCGGGACATTTTAATTCACCCCTCCACTTT
TRBJ1-4	few	.	TRBV7-9	CASSLGGGTGEKLFF	TGTGCCAGCAGCTTAGGCGGGGGCACTGGTGAAAAACTGTTTTTT
TRBJ1-5	.	TRBD1	TRBV6-5	CASSRTGVLQPQHF	TGTGCCAGCAGCCGGACAGGGGTCCTTCAGCCCCAGCATTTT
TRBJ2-7	.	.	TRBV11-2	CASSQTINRVGEQYF	TGTGCCAGCAGCCAAACGATTAACAGGGTAGGCGAGCAGTACTTC
TRBJ2-1	.	TRBD2	TRBV5-4	CASSQGGLAGRTYNEQFF	TGTGCCAGCAGCCAGGGTGGACTAGCGGGAAGGACCTACAATGAGCAGTTCTTC
TRBJ2-1	.	TRBD2	TRBV15	CATSILAENNEQFF	TGTGCCACCAGCATTCTAGCGGAAAACAATGAGCAGTTCTTC
TRBJ1-6	few	TRBD1	TRBV6-2/TRBV6-3	CASSYRAGGLGNSPLHF	TGTGCCAGCAGTTACCGTGCAGGGGGGCTTGGTAATTCACCCCTCCACTTT
TRBJ2-5	few	.	TRBV18	CASSPRRGETQYF	TGTGCCAGCTCACCCCGCCGCGGAGAGACCCAGTACTTC
TRBJ1-1	.	TRBD1	TRBV11-2	CASSLGQGSMNTEAFF	TGTGCCAGCAGCTTAGGACAGGGAAGTATGAACACTGAAGCTTTCTTT
TRBJ1-6	.	.	TRBV30	CAWKQSPNSPLHF	TGTGCCTGGAAACAGAGCCCGAATTCACCCCTCCACTTT
TRBJ1-2	.	TRBD1	TRBV18	CASSPPTGAGYTF	TGTGCCAGCTCACCACCGACAGGGGCTGGCTACACCTTC
TRBJ2-2	.	.	TRBV4-1	CASSQDSGADTGELFF	TGCGCCAGCAGCCAAGATTCAGGGGCGGACACCGGGGAGCTGTTTTTT
TRBJ2-1	.	.	TRBV7-3	CASSAMVSGAHEQFF	TGTGCCAGCAGCGCTATGGTGTCAGGGGCCCATGAGCAGTTCTTC
TRBJ2-2	.	.	TRBV7-2	CASSLRRDSTGELFF	TGTGCCAGCAGCTTAAGAAGGGACTCCACCGGGGAGCTGTTTTTT